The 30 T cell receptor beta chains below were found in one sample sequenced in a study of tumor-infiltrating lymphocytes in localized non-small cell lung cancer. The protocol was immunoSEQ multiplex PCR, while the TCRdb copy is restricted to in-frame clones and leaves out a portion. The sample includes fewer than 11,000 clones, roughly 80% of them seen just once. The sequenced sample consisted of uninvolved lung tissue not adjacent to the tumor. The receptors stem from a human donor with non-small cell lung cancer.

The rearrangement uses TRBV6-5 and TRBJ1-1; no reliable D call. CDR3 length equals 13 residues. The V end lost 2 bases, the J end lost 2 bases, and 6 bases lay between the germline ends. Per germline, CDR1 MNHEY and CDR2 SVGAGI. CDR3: CASSYGFNTEAFF. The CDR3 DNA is TGTGCCAGCAGTTACGGTTTCAACACTGAAGCTTTCTTT.

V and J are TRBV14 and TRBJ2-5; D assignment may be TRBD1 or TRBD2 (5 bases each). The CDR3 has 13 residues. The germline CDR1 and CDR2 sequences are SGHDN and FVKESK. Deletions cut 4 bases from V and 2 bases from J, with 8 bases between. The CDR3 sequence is CASSRQRQETQYF. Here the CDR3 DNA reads TGTGCCAGCAGCCGACAGCGGCAAGAGACCCAGTACTTC.

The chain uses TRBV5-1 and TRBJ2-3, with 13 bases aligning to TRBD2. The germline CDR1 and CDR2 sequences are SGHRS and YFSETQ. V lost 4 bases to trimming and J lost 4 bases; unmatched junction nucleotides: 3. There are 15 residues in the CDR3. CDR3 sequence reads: CASSQTSGRADTQYF. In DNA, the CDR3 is TGCGCCAGCAGCCAAACTAGCGGGAGGGCAGATACGCAGTATTTT.

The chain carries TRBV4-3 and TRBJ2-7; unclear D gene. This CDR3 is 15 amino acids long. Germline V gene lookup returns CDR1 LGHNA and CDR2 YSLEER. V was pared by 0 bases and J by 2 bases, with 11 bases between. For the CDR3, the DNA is TGCGCCAGCAGCCAAGATCGGTTCTCGACCTACGAGCAGTACTTC. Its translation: CASSQDRFSTYEQYF.

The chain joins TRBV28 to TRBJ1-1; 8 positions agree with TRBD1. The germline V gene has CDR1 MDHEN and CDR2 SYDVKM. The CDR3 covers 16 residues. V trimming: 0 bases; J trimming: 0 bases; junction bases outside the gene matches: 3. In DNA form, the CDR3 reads TGTGCCAGCAGTTTATGGGGGGACAGGCTGAACACTGAAGCTTTCTTT. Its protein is CASSLWGDRLNTEAFF.

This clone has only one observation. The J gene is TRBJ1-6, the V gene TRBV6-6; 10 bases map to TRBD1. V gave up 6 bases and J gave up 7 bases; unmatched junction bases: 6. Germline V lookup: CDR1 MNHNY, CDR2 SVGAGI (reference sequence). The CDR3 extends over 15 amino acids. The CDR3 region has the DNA TGTGCCAGCAGCGAGACAGGGGGCCTAAATTCACCCCTCCACTTT. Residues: CASSETGGLNSPLHF.

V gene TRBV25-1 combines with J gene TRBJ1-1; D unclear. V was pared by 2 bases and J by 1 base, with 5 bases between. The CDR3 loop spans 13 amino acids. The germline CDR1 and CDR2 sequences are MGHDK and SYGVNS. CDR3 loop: CASSEVRNTEAFF. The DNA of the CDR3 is TGTGCCAGCAGTGAAGTCAGGAACACTGAAGCTTTCTTT. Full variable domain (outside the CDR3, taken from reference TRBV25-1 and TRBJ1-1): EADIYQTPRYLVIGTGKKITLECSQTMGHDKMYWYQQDPGMELHLIHYSYGVNSTEKGDLSSESTVSRIRTEHFPLTLESARPSHTSQYLCASSEVRNTEAFFGQGTRLTVV.

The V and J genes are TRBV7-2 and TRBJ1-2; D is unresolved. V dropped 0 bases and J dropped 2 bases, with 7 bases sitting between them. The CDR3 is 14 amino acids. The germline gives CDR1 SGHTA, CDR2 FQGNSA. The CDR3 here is CASSLAPQNYGYTF. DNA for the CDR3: TGTGCCAGCAGCTTAGCACCACAGAACTATGGCTACACCTTC.

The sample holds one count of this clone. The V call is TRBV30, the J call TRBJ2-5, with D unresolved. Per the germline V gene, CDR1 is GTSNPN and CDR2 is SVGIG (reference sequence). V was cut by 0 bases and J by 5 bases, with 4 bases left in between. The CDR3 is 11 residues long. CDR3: CAWSVGETQYF. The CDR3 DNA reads TGTGCCTGGAGTGTAGGGGAGACCCAGTACTTC.

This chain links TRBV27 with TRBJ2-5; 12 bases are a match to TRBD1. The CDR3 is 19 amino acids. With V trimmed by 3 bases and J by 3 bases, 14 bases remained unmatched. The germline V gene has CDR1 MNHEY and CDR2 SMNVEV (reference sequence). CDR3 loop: CASSFRLSGTGGAKETQYF. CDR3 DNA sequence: TGTGCCAGCAGTTTTCGGCTCTCCGGGACAGGGGGCGCGAAAGAGACCCAGTACTTC.

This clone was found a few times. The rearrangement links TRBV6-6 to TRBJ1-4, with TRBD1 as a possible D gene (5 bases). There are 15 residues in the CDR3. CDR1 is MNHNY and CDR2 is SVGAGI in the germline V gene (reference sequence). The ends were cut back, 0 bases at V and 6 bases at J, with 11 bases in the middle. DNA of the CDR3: TGTGCCAGCAGTTACTCCGGGACCCCCGATGAAAAACTGTTTTTT. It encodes CASSYSGTPDEKLFF.

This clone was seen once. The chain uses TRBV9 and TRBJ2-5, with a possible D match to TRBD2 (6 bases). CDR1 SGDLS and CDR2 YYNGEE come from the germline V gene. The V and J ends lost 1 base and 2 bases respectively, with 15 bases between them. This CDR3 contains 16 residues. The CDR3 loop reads CASSVSLRLDQETQYF. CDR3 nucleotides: TGTGCCAGCAGCGTATCCCTACGACTAGATCAAGAGACCCAGTACTTC.

CDR3 DNA sequence: TGTGCCAGCAGCTTAGCACGGGATCAGCCCCAGCATTTT. Translating gives CASSLARDQPQHF. The genes are TRBV7-2 and TRBJ1-5; D is uncertain. Trimming took off 0 bases at V and 5 bases at J, with 5 bases between the two ends. The CDR3 covers 13 residues. Germline V gene lookup returns CDR1 SGHTA and CDR2 FQGNSA.

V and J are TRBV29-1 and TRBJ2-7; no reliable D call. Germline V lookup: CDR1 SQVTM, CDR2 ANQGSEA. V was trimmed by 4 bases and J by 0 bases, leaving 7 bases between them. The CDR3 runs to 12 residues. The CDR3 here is CSVVVNSYEQYF. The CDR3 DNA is TGCAGCGTTGTGGTTAACTCCTACGAGCAGTACTTC.

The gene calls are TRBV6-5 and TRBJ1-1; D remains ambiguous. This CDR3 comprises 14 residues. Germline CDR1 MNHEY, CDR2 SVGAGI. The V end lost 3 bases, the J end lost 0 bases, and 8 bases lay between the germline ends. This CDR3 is CASSYTEMNTEAFF. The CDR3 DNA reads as TGTGCCAGCAGTTATACAGAAATGAACACTGAAGCTTTCTTT.

The CDR3 sequence is CASSLISSTDTQYF. In DNA form, the CDR3 reads TGTGCCAGCAGCTTGATCTCGAGCACAGATACGCAGTATTTT. The chain joins TRBV7-9 to TRBJ2-3, with D uncertain. Looked up from germline, CDR1 is SEHNR and CDR2 is FQNEAQ (reference sequence). This CDR3 contains 14 residues. V dropped 3 bases and J dropped 0 bases, with 7 bases sitting between them.

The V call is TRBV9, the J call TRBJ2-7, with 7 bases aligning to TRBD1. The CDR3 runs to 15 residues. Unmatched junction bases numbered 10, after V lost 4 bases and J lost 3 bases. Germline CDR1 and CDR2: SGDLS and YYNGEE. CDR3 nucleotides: TGTGCCAGCAGCCCCTCGGGACAGCCAGACTACGAGCAGTACTTC. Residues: CASSPSGQPDYEQYF.

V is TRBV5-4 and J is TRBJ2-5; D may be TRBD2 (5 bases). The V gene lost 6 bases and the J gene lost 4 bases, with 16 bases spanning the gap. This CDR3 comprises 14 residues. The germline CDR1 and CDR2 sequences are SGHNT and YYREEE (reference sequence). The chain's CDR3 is CASKPGRNGETQYF. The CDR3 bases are TGTGCCAGCAAGCCGGGAAGGAATGGAGAGACCCAGTACTTC.

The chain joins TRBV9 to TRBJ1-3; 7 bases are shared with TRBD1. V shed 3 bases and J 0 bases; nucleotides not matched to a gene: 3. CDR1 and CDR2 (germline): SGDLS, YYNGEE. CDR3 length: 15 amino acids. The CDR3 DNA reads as TGTGCCAGCAGCGCAGGGGGTCCCTCTGGAAACACCATATATTTT. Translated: CASSAGGPSGNTIYF.

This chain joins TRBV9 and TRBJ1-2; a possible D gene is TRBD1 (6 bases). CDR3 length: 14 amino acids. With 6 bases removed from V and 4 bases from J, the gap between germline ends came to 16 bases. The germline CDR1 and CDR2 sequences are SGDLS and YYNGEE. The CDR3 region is CASTQGGLGYGYTF. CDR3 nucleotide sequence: TGTGCCAGCACCCAAGGGGGGCTGGGCTATGGCTACACCTTC.

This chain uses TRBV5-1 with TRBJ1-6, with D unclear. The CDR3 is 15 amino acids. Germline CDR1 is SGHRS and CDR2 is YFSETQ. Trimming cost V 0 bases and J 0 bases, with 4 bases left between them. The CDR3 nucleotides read TGCGCCAGCAGCTTGGAGAGCTCCTATAATTCACCCCTCCACTTT. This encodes CASSLESSYNSPLHF. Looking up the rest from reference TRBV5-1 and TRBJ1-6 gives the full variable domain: KAGVTQTPRYLIKTRGQQVTLSCSPISGHRSVSWYQQTPGQGLQFLFEYFSETQRNKGNFPGRFSGRQFSNSRSEMNVSTLELGDSALYLCASSLESSYNSPLHFGNGTRLTVT.

CDR3 amino acids: CASSHHTRGGTNYGYTF. CDR3 in DNA: TGCGCCAGCAGCCACCATACAAGAGGGGGAACTAACTATGGCTACACCTTC. The chain has TRBV4-3 and TRBJ1-2; D is perhaps TRBD1 (6 bases). V lost 3 bases and J lost 0, with 17 bases in between. The CDR3 contains 17 residues. Germline CDR1 and CDR2: LGHNA and YSLEER.

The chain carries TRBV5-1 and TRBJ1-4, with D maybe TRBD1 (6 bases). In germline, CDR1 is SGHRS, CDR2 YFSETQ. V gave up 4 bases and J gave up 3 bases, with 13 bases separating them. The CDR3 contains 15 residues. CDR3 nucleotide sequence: TGCGCCAGCAGCCTCCAGGGGAGTTCTAATGAAAAACTGTTTTTT. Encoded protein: CASSLQGSSNEKLFF.

CDR3 in amino acids: CAIKDGIYEQYF. The CDR3 DNA follows: TGTGCCATTAAGGACGGAATCTACGAGCAGTACTTC. The chain has TRBV10-3 and TRBJ2-7; D uncertain. The germline V and J ends were trimmed by 9 bases and 3 bases, with 12 bases remaining between them. From germline, CDR1 is ENHRY and CDR2 SYGVKD. This CDR3 contains 12 residues.

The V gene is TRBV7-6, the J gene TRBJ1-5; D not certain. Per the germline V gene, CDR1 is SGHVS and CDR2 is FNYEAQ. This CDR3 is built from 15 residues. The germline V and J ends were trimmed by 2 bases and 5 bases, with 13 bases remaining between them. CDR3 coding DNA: TGTGCCAGCAGCTTATCAGACGGAGGGCATCAGCCCCAGCATTTT. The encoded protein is CASSLSDGGHQPQHF.

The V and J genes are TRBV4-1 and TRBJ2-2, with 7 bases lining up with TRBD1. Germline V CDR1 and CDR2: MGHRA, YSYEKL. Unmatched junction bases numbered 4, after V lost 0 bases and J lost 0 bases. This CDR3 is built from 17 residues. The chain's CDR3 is CASSQDEDRPNTGELFF. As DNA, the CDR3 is TGCGCCAGCAGCCAAGATGAGGACAGGCCGAACACCGGGGAGCTGTTTTTT.

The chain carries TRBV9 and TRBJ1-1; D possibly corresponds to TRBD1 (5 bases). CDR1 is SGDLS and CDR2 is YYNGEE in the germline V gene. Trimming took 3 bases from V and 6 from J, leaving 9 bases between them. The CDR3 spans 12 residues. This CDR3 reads CASSGDSSEAFF. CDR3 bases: TGTGCCAGCAGCGGAGACAGCTCTGAAGCTTTCTTT.

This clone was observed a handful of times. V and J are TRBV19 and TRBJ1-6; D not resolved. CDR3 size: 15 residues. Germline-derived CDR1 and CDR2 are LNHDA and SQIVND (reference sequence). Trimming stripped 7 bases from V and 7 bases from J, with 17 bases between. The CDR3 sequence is CASKPSIGGNSPLHF. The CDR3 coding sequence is TGTGCCAGTAAACCCTCGATAGGAGGGAATTCACCCCTCCACTTT.

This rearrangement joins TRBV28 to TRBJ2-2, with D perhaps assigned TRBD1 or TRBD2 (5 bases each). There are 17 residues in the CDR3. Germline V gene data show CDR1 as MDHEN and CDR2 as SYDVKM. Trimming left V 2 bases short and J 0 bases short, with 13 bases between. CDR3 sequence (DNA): TGTGCCAGCAGTTTAGAGGGTTGGGGGTCGAACACCGGGGAGCTGTTTTTT. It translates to CASSLEGWGSNTGELFF.

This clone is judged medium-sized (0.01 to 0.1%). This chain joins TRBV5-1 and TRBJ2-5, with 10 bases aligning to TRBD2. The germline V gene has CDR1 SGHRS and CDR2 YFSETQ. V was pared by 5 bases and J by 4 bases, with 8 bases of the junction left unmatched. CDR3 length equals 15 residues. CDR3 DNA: TGCGCCAGCAGGCCAGCGGGAGGGGGCGGAGAGACCCAGTACTTC. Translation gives CASRPAGGGGETQYF.